This paragraph reports one T cell receptor (beta chain). CDR1 and CDR2 from the germline V gene are SGHRS and YFSETQ. The length of the CDR3 is 12 residues. The V gene lost 6 bases and the J gene lost 6 bases, with 10 bases spanning the gap. The entry originates in a study of control samples from healthy donors and cancer patients. The protocol was immunoSEQ multiplex PCR, while the TCRdb copy is restricted to in-frame clones and leaves out a portion. The data hold roughly 450,000 clones, with about 93% observed a single time. The receptor was isolated from a man aged 35 to 55 with head and neck cancer. Specimen: PBMCs. The chain joins TRBV5-1 to TRBJ2-1; tentatively, D is TRBD1 (6 bases). This CDR3 reads CASTLGGNEQFF. CDR3 nucleotide sequence: TGCGCCAGCACCCTAGGGGGCAATGAGCAGTTCTTC.